This TCR beta chain was recorded in a study of blood T cell repertoires in COVID-19. Study-level background: Spain, Italy and the United States supplied samples that represented acute and convalescent COVID-19. The cDNA or gDNA used as material had been derived from T cells, B-cell-depleted T cells, or PBMCs.

In the study's own analysis: It was from reference gene primer amplification that nucleated cell counts were estimated. This table comes from immunoSEQ multiplex PCR, and its TCRdb copy is limited to in-frame clones, with some not included. From that table come the V and J calls and clone size; the DNA was used to work out D and trimming. The sample consists of around 300,000 clones, roughly 84% of them appearing once. CDR1 and CDR2 (germline): LNHDA, SQIVND (reference sequence). CDR3 length: 13 residues. Trimming stripped 5 bases from V and 6 bases from J, with 12 bases between. The chain carries TRBV19 and TRBJ2-3; TRBD2 is a possible D gene (5 bases). The sequenced sample was peripheral blood. This clonotype was obtained from a man aged 45 to 65 with active or convalescent COVID-19. The CDR3 protein is CASSQAGLDTQYF. CDR3 nucleotide sequence: TGTGCCAGTAGTCAGGCGGGTCTGGATACGCAGTATTTT.